The rows below give T cell receptor beta chains drawn from one sample of a study of T cell responses to AZD1222 COVID-19 vaccine. The repertoire was sequenced with immunoSEQ multiplex PCR; TCRdb's copy has only in-frame clones and lacks some. The sample gives around 140,000 clones, more than 90% of which show up once; less than 2% is in the top ten. Sequences were derived from peripheral blood, sampled 28 days after the second AZD1222 dose. The receptors stem from an adult who received the AZD1222 COVID-19 vaccine. CDR3s leave out the opening cysteine and the closing phenylalanine or tryptophan.

TRBV28,TRBJ2-5,ASSRDRGGEETQY
TRBV11-3,TRBJ2-1,ASSSLVPHEQF
TRBV5-4,TRBJ1-3,ASSPGGRGRSGNTIY
TRBV6-4,TRBJ1-1,ASRNTDRNTEAF
TRBV5-4,TRBJ1-4,ASSLGGGFEKLF
TRBV25-1,TRBJ1-6,ASSQGLGSPLH
TRBV7-8,TRBJ1-2,ASSLWRTGYGYT
TRBV5-1,TRBJ1-4,ASSFGTSVGHEKLF
TRBV12-3/TRBV12-4,TRBJ1-2,ASRPTVGGGYT
TRBV9,TRBJ1-2,ASSVVSRGYT
TRBV2,TRBJ2-7,ASSRTVQQY
TRBV7-2,TRBJ1-6,ASRPYSHLNSPLH
TRBV7-9,TRBJ1-5,ASSYSNSNQPQH
TRBV3-1/TRBV3-2,TRBJ2-1,ASSQDRGGWNEQF
TRBV9,TRBJ1-1,ASSVVTAVDTEAF
TRBV19,TRBJ1-3,ASTGETGNTIY
TRBV28,TRBJ1-5,ASIERETQPQH
TRBV7-8,TRBJ2-1,ASSPTWNEQF
TRBV24-1,TRBJ1-1,ATSDPTGGRNTEAF
TRBV9,TRBJ1-2,ASSVEQAWDGYT
TRBV7-2,TRBJ1-2,ASSFRRDYGYT
TRBV10-2,TRBJ2-1,ASSRLAGPPNEQF
TRBV30,TRBJ1-4,AGSPQGGEKLF
TRBV5-1,TRBJ1-1,ASSKRNTEAF
TRBV7-8,TRBJ2-1,ASSSPGLAGGVEQF
TRBV3-1/TRBV3-2,TRBJ1-5,ASSQGGGNNQPQH
TRBV5-1,TRBJ1-1,ASSRIGENTEAF
TRBV29-1,TRBJ2-2,SPAGTGELF
TRBV6-5,TRBJ2-5,ASRGFGSGTQY
TRBV6-5,TRBJ1-5,ASSWDSGYQPQH
TRBV25-1,TRBJ2-5,ASRGGQETQY
TRBV29-1,TRBJ2-5,SVEVRARETQY